The 9 T cell receptor beta chains given below trace back to one sample, sequenced in a study of shared clonotypes between healthy human individuals. Only in-frame clones appear in the TCRdb table, and some are missing; sequencing was by immunoSEQ multiplex PCR. The data hold 2 million or so clones, with 85% to 95% observed a single time. Sequencing was performed on naive CD4+ T cells sorted from blood. The subset here: CD45RA+ positively selected. The receptors here all came from a young man in good health.

The CDR3 DNA reads as TGTGCCAGCAGCTTGGTTCCGGGACAGAACACAGATACGCAGTATTTT. Translation gives CASSLVPGQNTDTQYF. The gene calls are TRBV5-6 and TRBJ2-3; the match to TRBD1 covers 7 bases. This CDR3 comprises 16 residues. V gave up 0 bases and J gave up 2 bases; unmatched junction bases: 6. The germline gives CDR1 SGHDT, CDR2 YYEEEE.

The chain couples TRBV5-1 to TRBJ2-7, with TRBD2 matching 14 bases. Germline V gives CDR1 SGHRS, CDR2 YFSETQ. The V and J ends lost 0 bases and 3 bases, in that order; junction bases with no gene match: 5. The CDR3 spans 17 residues. The CDR3 nucleotides read TGCGCCAGCAGCTTGGCTGGACTAGCGGGGGGAGTCTACGAGCAGTACTTC. Translated: CASSLAGLAGGVYEQYF.

This chain links TRBV5-6 with TRBJ2-4, with 7 positions matching TRBD1. The V and J ends lost 4 bases and 0 bases, in that order; junction bases with no gene match: 4. The CDR3 runs 15 residues. The germline V gene has CDR1 SGHDT and CDR2 YYEEEE. In nucleotides, the CDR3 is TGTGCCAGCAGCGTAAACAGGGGAGCCAAAAACATTCAGTACTTC. It codes for CASSVNRGAKNIQYF. Full variable domain (outside the CDR3, taken from reference TRBV5-6 and TRBJ2-4): DAGVTQSPTHLIKTRGQQVTLRCSPKSGHDTVSWYQQALGQGPQFIFQYYEEEERQRGNFPDRFSGHQFPNYSSELNVNALLLGDSALYLCASSVNRGAKNIQYFGAGTRLSVL.

The chain combines TRBV11-2 with TRBJ1-2, with D unclear. Looked up from germline, CDR1 is SGHAT and CDR2 is FQNNGV. The CDR3 covers 16 residues. V was cut by 0 bases and J by 0 bases, with 11 bases left in between. This CDR3 is CASSLDRLIANYGYTF. Written as DNA, the CDR3 is TGTGCCAGCAGCTTAGACCGACTTATAGCTAACTATGGCTACACCTTC.

J is TRBJ2-3 and V is TRBV30; the D gene could be TRBD1 or TRBD2 (5 bases each). V lost 7 bases and J lost 2, with 13 bases in between. Germline CDR1 is GTSNPN and CDR2 is SVGIG (reference sequence). This CDR3 is 13 amino acids long. As DNA, the CDR3 is TGTGCCTTACTAGGGGCCAACACAGATACGCAGTATTTT. Encoded protein: CALLGANTDTQYF.

The chain combines TRBV5-8 with TRBJ1-1; D gene uncertain. The germline CDR1 and CDR2 sequences are SGHTS and YDEGEE. This CDR3 has 11 amino acids. The V gene lost 4 bases and the J gene lost 7 bases, with 8 bases spanning the gap. CDR3 residues: CASSRFVEAFF. DNA for the CDR3: TGTGCCAGCAGCCGGTTTGTTGAAGCTTTCTTT.

The rearrangement uses TRBV28 and TRBJ2-5, with TRBD1 as a possible D gene (6 bases). The V gene's germline CDR1 is MDHEN and CDR2 SYDVKM. The CDR3 covers 14 residues. Trimming removed 6 bases at V and 7 bases at J, with 18 bases between. The chain's CDR3 is CASRPSGADRTQYF. Written as DNA, the CDR3 is TGTGCCAGCAGGCCATCAGGGGCTGACCGGACCCAGTACTTC.

V and J are TRBV5-1 and TRBJ2-2; perhaps TRBD2 as D (6 bases). Looked up from germline, CDR1 is SGHRS and CDR2 is YFSETQ. Trimming left V 1 base short and J 8 bases short, with 15 bases between. CDR3 length: 15 amino acids. The DNA of the CDR3 is TGCGCCAGCAGCTTGCTGGAGGGCTTTAGTGGGGAGCTGTTTTTT. Translation: CASSLLEGFSGELFF.

J is TRBJ2-7 and V is TRBV30; D is unclear. CDR3 size: 14 residues. Germline V gene lookup returns CDR1 GTSNPN and CDR2 SVGIG (reference sequence). Between the trimmed V and J ends, which lost 1 base and 4 bases, there was a span of 14 bases. The CDR3 DNA is TGTGCCTGGAGTGCGTCCCGTATGGGTTACGAGCAGTACTTC. This gives the protein CAWSASRMGYEQYF.